Below are 3 T cell receptor beta chains sequenced from a single sample in a study of CD8 T cells in ankylosing spondylitis. TCRdb used MiXCR to reprocess the 5' RACE reads, holding one entry per CDR3 protein. The table lists about 140,000 distinct CDR3 sequences, roughly 8.4% of them singletons. Material: synovial fluid, either unsorted or a sorted T cell fraction (not recorded which). The receptors stem from a male donor with ankylosing spondylitis.

This clonotype was seen ten or more times. The chain links TRBV7-6 to TRBJ2-7, with 10 bases matching TRBD2. The V gene's germline CDR1 is SGHVS and CDR2 FNYEAQ. The CDR3 has 16 amino acids. V lost 5 bases to trimming and J lost 4 bases; unmatched junction nucleotides: 11. The DNA of the CDR3 is TGTGCCAGCAGCCCACAACCCCTACTAGCGGGATACGAGCAGTACTTC. It codes for CASSPQPLLAGYEQYF.

In this sample, this clonotype turned up many times. The chain combines TRBV20-1 with TRBJ1-2, with TRBD1 as a possible D gene (5 bases). Trimming took off 3 bases at V and 8 bases at J, with 19 bases between the two ends. In germline, CDR1 is DFQATT, CDR2 SNEGSKA (reference sequence). This CDR3 is 14 amino acids long. CDR3 DNA sequence: TGCAGTGCTAGGGGGGGGGATCGTGGGTACGGCTACACCTTC. This codes for CSARGGDRGYGYTF.

The rearrangement uses TRBV20-1 and TRBJ2-1, with unresolved D. Looked up from germline, CDR1 is DFQATT and CDR2 is SNEGSKA (reference sequence). V lost 7 bases, J lost 0 bases, and 16 bases lay in between. The CDR3 contains 15 residues. Written as DNA, the CDR3 is TGCAGTGACCCCAAGGGATGGCCCTCCTACAATGAGCAGTTCTTC. Amino acid sequence: CSDPKGWPSYNEQFF.